The 28 T cell receptor beta chains given below trace back to one sample, sequenced in a study of neurological immune-mediated disorders. TCRdb itself ran the 5' RACE reads through MiXCR, one entry per CDR3 protein. The sample gives more than 70,000 distinct CDR3 sequences, 15% to 20% of which show up once; roughly 14% is in the top ten. Input material: PBMCs. These receptors all come from a woman aged 40 to 55 in good health.

This clonotype was seen ten or more times. The V and J genes are TRBV20-1 and TRBJ2-5; D gene unclear. The CDR3 runs 11 residues. Germline CDR1 DFQATT, CDR2 SNEGSKA (reference sequence). V lost 5 bases and J 4 bases, leaving 8 bases between the germline ends. The CDR3 coding sequence is TGCAGTGCTTTCTCTCGAGAGACCCAGTACTTC. Translation gives CSAFSRETQYF.

This clonotype was detected many times. This chain's CDR3 is CASSFVQGAEAFF. The CDR3 DNA reads as TGTGCCAGCAGTTTCGTTCAGGGGGCTGAAGCTTTCTTT. The rearrangement joins TRBV12-3 or TRBV12-4 to TRBJ1-1; 7 nucleotides line up with TRBD1. The ends lost 3 bases at V and 6 bases at J; junction bases unmatched: 4. The CDR3 covers 13 residues.

This chain joins TRBV18 and TRBJ2-3; no definite D call. The V end was cut by 0 bases, the J end by 4 bases, with 8 bases between. This CDR3 has 14 amino acids. CDR1 is KGHSH and CDR2 is LQKENI in the germline V gene. CDR3 nucleotide sequence: TGTGCCAGCTCACCACCGTTCAGGCCAGATACGCAGTATTTT. Translated, it gives CASSPPFRPDTQYF.

V usage is TRBV10-3 and J usage is TRBJ2-2, with TRBD1 matching 7 bases. From germline, CDR1 is ENHRY and CDR2 SYGVKD. The CDR3 is 15 amino acids. V trimming: 4 bases; J trimming: 0 bases; junction bases outside the gene matches: 2. CDR3 in amino acids: CAISAGQTNTGELFF. CDR3 nucleotides: TGTGCCATCAGTGCGGGACAGACGAACACCGGGGAGCTGTTTTTT.

This clonotype was observed at least ten times. This chain joins TRBV7-2 and TRBJ2-3; 7 bases align to TRBD2. J gave up 4 bases and V 5 bases, and 6 bases lay outside the gene matches. The CDR3 spans 14 residues. Germline CDR1 and CDR2: SGHTA and FQGNSA. The CDR3 DNA sequence: TGTGCCAGCAGCCCCTCCCTAGCGGCAGATACGCAGTATTTT. Protein product: CASSPSLAADTQYF.

In its sample, this clonotype was seen many times. Here the CDR3 reads CAWSVGGGFEQYF. As DNA, the CDR3 is TGTGCCTGGAGTGTGGGCGGGGGTTTCGAGCAGTACTTC. The V call is TRBV30, the J call TRBJ2-7; 7 bases are shared with TRBD2. V trimming: 0 bases; J trimming: 6 bases; junction bases outside the gene matches: 5. The CDR3 has 13 amino acids. Germline CDR1 and CDR2: GTSNPN and SVGIG (reference sequence).

At least ten counts were recorded for this clonotype. The V gene is TRBV5-6, the J gene TRBJ2-7, with TRBD1 matching 7 bases. The CDR3 sequence is 14 residues long. Trimming took 0 bases from V and 2 from J; bases not matched to a gene: 2. Per the germline V gene, CDR1 is SGHDT and CDR2 is YYEEEE. CDR3 in amino acids: CASSLVGTAYEQYF. The DNA for the CDR3 is TGTGCCAGCAGCTTGGTCGGGACAGCCTACGAGCAGTACTTC.

This clonotype was counted many times. The chain links TRBV15 to TRBJ2-3; no definite D call. From germline, CDR1 is LNHNV and CDR2 YYDKDF (reference sequence). This CDR3 has 14 amino acids. Trimming removed 8 bases from V and 2 bases from J, with 14 bases in between. CDR3 coding DNA: TGTGCCACCCTCAAGTCACGGGCCACAGATACGCAGTATTTT. This sequence encodes CATLKSRATDTQYF.

This clonotype was seen a single time. This clone may be a read error of a much larger clone one base away. The chain is built from TRBV12-3 or TRBV12-4 and TRBJ1-1, with D maybe TRBD1 (5 bases). The V and J ends lost 8 bases and 4 bases respectively, with 17 bases between them. This CDR3 contains 14 residues. The CDR3 spells CASVADGGGTEAFF. CDR3 coding DNA: TGTGCCAGCGTCGCGGATGGCGGGGGCACTGAAGCTTTCTTT.

This clonotype was observed many times. The chain is built from TRBV2 and TRBJ2-1; 8 positions match TRBD1. CDR1 is SNHLY and CDR2 is FYNNEI in the germline V gene. This CDR3 has 15 residues. V lost 2 bases, J lost 4 bases, and 4 bases stayed unmatched. The DNA of the CDR3 is TGTGCCAGCAGTGAACAGGGACAGGCTTACAATGAGCAGTTCTTC. It yields the protein CASSEQGQAYNEQFF.

Turning to this clonotype: This CDR3 is missing its conserved last phenylalanine or tryptophan, likely due to a read error. The chain employs TRBV5-5 and TRBJ2-4; D uncertain. Between the trimmed V and J ends, which lost 3 bases and 9 bases, there was a span of 16 bases. The germline CDR1 and CDR2 sequences are SGHKS and YYEKEE (reference sequence). The CDR3 consists of 14 residues. The CDR3, as DNA: TGTGCCAGCAGCTCAACCGGGTCTGTAGGCATTCAGTACCTC. This translates into CASSSTGSVGIQYL.

This clonotype was seen only a few times. This chain links TRBV20-1 with TRBJ2-5; TRBD2 is a possible D gene (6 bases). The V end was cut by 3 bases, the J end by 1 base, with 9 bases between. CDR1 and CDR2 (germline): DFQATT, SNEGSKA (reference sequence). The CDR3 sequence is 13 residues long. The CDR3 reads CSASGGPQETQYF. In nucleotides, the CDR3 is TGCAGTGCTAGCGGGGGACCCCAAGAGACCCAGTACTTC.

The rearrangement joins TRBV20-1 to TRBJ2-3; TRBD2 matches at 11 bases. Germline V gives CDR1 DFQATT, CDR2 SNEGSKA (reference sequence). V gave up 5 bases and J gave up 2 bases; unmatched junction bases: 9. The CDR3 runs 16 residues. The CDR3 DNA sequence: TGCAGTGCTGGTAACCCACTAGCGGGGGACACAGATACGCAGTATTTT. Translation: CSAGNPLAGDTDTQYF.

This clonotype has only a few counts. The rearrangement uses TRBV10-1 and TRBJ2-3; 10 nucleotides match TRBD2. After removal of 3 bases from V and 1 base from J, the junction contained 4 bases not matched to a gene. There are 16 residues in the CDR3. The V gene's germline CDR1 is WNHNN and CDR2 SYGVQD (reference sequence). The CDR3: CASSDALAGGTDTQYF. In nucleotides, the CDR3 is TGCGCCAGCAGTGATGCCCTAGCGGGGGGCACAGATACGCAGTATTTT.

This clonotype was picked up many times. J is TRBJ2-5 and V is TRBV27; D tentatively fits TRBD1 or TRBD2 (5 bases each). Trimming left V 5 bases short and J 4 bases short, with 23 bases between. Looked up from germline, CDR1 is MNHEY and CDR2 is SMNVEV (reference sequence). The CDR3 length is 17 residues. CDR3 protein: CASSPTWIDRGVETQYF. CDR3 sequence (DNA): TGTGCCAGCAGTCCGACCTGGATCGACAGAGGGGTAGAGACCCAGTACTTC.

This clonotype was detected many times. The chain is built from TRBV9 and TRBJ2-2, with 7 bases aligning to TRBD2. From germline, CDR1 is SGDLS and CDR2 YYNGEE. CDR3 length equals 17 residues. V was clipped by 0 bases and J by 5 bases; unmatched bases: 10. The CDR3 region has the DNA TGTGCCAGCAGCGTAGCCGGGGGGTCCCGATTGACCGGGGAGCTGTTTTTT. It encodes CASSVAGGSRLTGELFF.

V usage is TRBV5-1 and J usage is TRBJ1-1; D is unclear. The V gene's germline CDR1 is SGHRS and CDR2 YFSETQ. The CDR3 extends over 14 amino acids. V lost 4 bases and J 4 bases, leaving 14 bases between the germline ends. Here the CDR3 reads CASSPSAGSTEAFF. The CDR3 DNA reads as TGCGCCAGCAGCCCCTCTGCGGGGAGCACTGAAGCTTTCTTT. Combining the CDR3 with reference TRBV5-1 and TRBJ1-1 gives the whole variable domain KAGVTQTPRYLIKTRGQQVTLSCSPISGHRSVSWYQQTPGQGLQFLFEYFSETQRNKGNFPGRFSGRQFSNSRSEMNVSTLELGDSALYLCASSPSAGSTEAFFGQGTRLTVV.

This clonotype was detected ten times or more. The rearrangement links TRBV27 to TRBJ1-1, with D maybe TRBD1 (5 bases). Germline V lookup: CDR1 MNHEY, CDR2 SMNVEV (reference sequence). The CDR3 has 12 residues. Trimming shortened V by 6 bases and J by 3 bases, and 8 bases separated the two germline ends. The CDR3 DNA is TGTGCCAGCAGGGAGGGGCACACTGAAGCTTTCTTT. Translating it yields CASREGHTEAFF.

This clonotype was recorded at least ten times. This chain joins TRBV20-1 and TRBJ2-7, with 10 nucleotides matching TRBD1. Looked up from germline, CDR1 is DFQATT and CDR2 is SNEGSKA (reference sequence). The CDR3 is made up of 15 amino acids. The junction had 5 bases not matched to a gene; V was cut back by 0 bases and J by 3 bases. This chain's CDR3 is CSARDRTGGGYEQYF. Written as DNA, the CDR3 is TGCAGTGCTAGAGATAGGACAGGGGGAGGCTACGAGCAGTACTTC.

This clonotype has a count of ten or more. The DNA of the CDR3 is TGCAGTGCTGAGGGGACAGGGGATGAAGCTTTCTTT. Protein product: CSAEGTGDEAFF. This rearrangement joins TRBV20-1 to TRBJ1-1; 10 positions match TRBD1. CDR3 length: 12 residues. Germline CDR1 and CDR2: DFQATT and SNEGSKA (reference sequence). J was trimmed by 7 bases and V by 5 bases; bases with no gene match: 4.

The V and J genes are TRBV5-1 and TRBJ2-5, with a tentative D call TRBD1 (6 bases). The CDR3 consists of 13 residues. The germline V and J ends were trimmed by 4 bases and 4 bases, with 11 bases remaining between them. Germline V gene lookup returns CDR1 SGHRS and CDR2 YFSETQ. Written as DNA, the CDR3 is TGCGCCAGCAGCGGAACAGGGCCAGAGACCCAGTACTTC. Residues: CASSGTGPETQYF.

In its sample, this clonotype was seen many times. V gene TRBV5-1 combines with J gene TRBJ2-3; 12 bases line up with TRBD2. V lost 3 bases to trimming and J lost 6 bases; unmatched junction nucleotides: 8. In germline, CDR1 is SGHRS, CDR2 YFSETQ. The CDR3 has 16 residues. CDR3 in DNA: TGCGCCAGCAGCTCGACTAGCGGGGGCCCGAAGGATACGCAGTATTTT. Its protein product is CASSSTSGGPKDTQYF.

This clonotype was found many times. CDR3: CAISAEGFSGANVLTF. The CDR3 nucleotides are TGTGCCATCAGTGCTGAGGGATTCTCTGGGGCCAACGTCCTGACTTTC. This rearrangement joins TRBV10-3 to TRBJ2-6, with a weak D call TRBD2 (5 bases). The V end lost 4 bases, the J end lost 0 bases, and 10 bases lay between the germline ends. Germline CDR1 is ENHRY and CDR2 is SYGVKD. This CDR3 is 16 amino acids long.

In its sample, this clonotype was seen many times. This chain uses TRBV7-2 with TRBJ2-3; D may be TRBD1 or TRBD2 (5 bases each). V dropped 10 bases and J dropped 1 base, with 15 bases sitting between them. Germline CDR1 is SGHTA and CDR2 is FQGNSA. This CDR3 comprises 14 residues. The CDR3: CATTLRGGTDTQYF. The CDR3, as DNA: TGTGCCACAACTCTGCGAGGGGGCACAGATACGCAGTATTTT. The full variable domain, rest sourced from reference TRBV7-2 and TRBJ2-3, is GAGVSQSPSNKVTEKGKDVELRCDPISGHTALYWYRQSLGQGLEFLIYFQGNSAPDKSGLPSDRFSAERTGGSVSTLTIQRTQQEDSAVYLCATTLRGGTDTQYFGPGTRLTVL.

In DNA, the CDR3 is TGCGCCAGCAGCTTGAGCGGGGGCGCATTCTCCTACAATGAGCAGTTCTTC. Encoded protein: CASSLSGGAFSYNEQFF. V and J are TRBV5-1 and TRBJ2-1, with 8 bases aligning to TRBD2. Germline loops: CDR1 SGHRS, CDR2 YFSETQ. This CDR3 spans 17 amino acids. The ends lost 1 base at V and 0 bases at J; junction bases unmatched: 6.

Details on this clonotype: A much more abundant neighbour one base away suggests this may be a read error. This chain links TRBV7-2 with TRBJ2-1; tentative D call: TRBD2 (6 bases). This CDR3 region has 16 residues. Per the germline V gene, CDR1 is SGHTA and CDR2 is FQGNSA. The V end lost 1 base, the J end lost 4 bases, and 14 bases lay between the germline ends. The CDR3 DNA is TGTGCCAGCAGCTTAGATGGGGCGGAGGGGTACAATGAGCAGTTCTTC. It translates to CASSLDGAEGYNEQFF.

This clonotype was seen ten or more times. This chain connects TRBV2 to TRBJ2-4, with D possibly TRBD1 on 6 matching bases. The germline V gene has CDR1 SNHLY and CDR2 FYNNEI. CDR3 length: 12 amino acids. Trimming stripped 6 bases from V and 7 bases from J, with 10 bases between. CDR3 loop: CASRQGPNIQYF. The CDR3 region has the DNA TGTGCCAGCAGACAGGGACCGAACATTCAGTACTTC.

This clonotype was counted at least ten times. The V gene is TRBV20-1, the J gene TRBJ2-3; 9 bases are a match to TRBD2. The CDR3 has 15 amino acids. Per germline, CDR1 DFQATT and CDR2 SNEGSKA (reference sequence). V trimming: 3 bases; J trimming: 0 bases; junction bases outside the gene matches: 4. The CDR3: CSASIAGGSTDTQYF. CDR3 DNA sequence: TGCAGTGCTAGTATCGCGGGGGGGAGCACAGATACGCAGTATTTT.